A single sample is the source of the 11 T cell receptor beta chains below, sequenced in a study of blood T cell repertoires in COVID-19. Libraries were prepared by immunoSEQ multiplex PCR; TCRdb keeps only in-frame clonotypes and omits some of them. The sample yields nearly 70,000 clones, around 88% seen once. The sample consisted of peripheral blood. The receptors originated from a woman aged 70 to 79 with acute or convalescent COVID-19.

The J gene is TRBJ2-2, the V gene TRBV5-4; 9 bases agree with TRBD2. The CDR3 loop spans 16 amino acids. Looked up from germline, CDR1 is SGHNT and CDR2 is YYREEE (reference sequence). J was trimmed by 3 bases and V by 5 bases; bases with no gene match: 8. CDR3 in amino acids: CASRRGGASDTGELFF. Written as DNA, the CDR3 is TGTGCCAGCAGGCGCGGGGGGGCCTCAGACACCGGGGAGCTGTTTTTT.

V gene TRBV7-2 combines with J gene TRBJ1-2; 8 bases line up with TRBD1. This CDR3 spans 15 amino acids. The V segment lost 6 bases and the J segment 2 bases; nucleotides outside the gene matches: 8. The germline gives CDR1 SGHTA, CDR2 FQGNSA. The CDR3 DNA reads as TGTGCCAGCAGACCCAGGACAGGGAGCAACTATGGCTACACCTTC. Translation: CASRPRTGSNYGYTF.

The chain employs TRBV28 and TRBJ2-4; possible D gene TRBD2, 5 bases. The CDR3 has 14 residues. V lost 6 bases and J 3 bases, leaving 12 bases between the germline ends. Germline V CDR1 and CDR2: MDHEN, SYDVKM. CDR3 sequence (DNA): TGTGCCAGCAGCCCCCCGGGAAACAAAAACATTCAGTACTTC. This gives the protein CASSPPGNKNIQYF.

This clone was seen only once. This chain connects TRBV18 to TRBJ2-1; D might be TRBD1 (5 bases). Germline V gene lookup returns CDR1 KGHSH and CDR2 LQKENI. V lost 3 bases to trimming and J lost 9 bases, with 9 bases between them. The CDR3 spans 12 residues. The CDR3 coding sequence is TGTGCCAGCTCACCCGCAGGGTCTGAGCAGTTCTTC. Translation gives CASSPAGSEQFF.

V is TRBV7-2 and J is TRBJ2-5; the match to TRBD2 covers 8 bases. The ends lost 5 bases at V and 4 bases at J; junction bases unmatched: 9. CDR3 length: 15 amino acids. Germline V gene data show CDR1 as SGHTA and CDR2 as FQGNSA. CDR3 bases: TGTGCCAGCAGCCTTAGCGGGGCGGCCAGAGAGACCCAGTACTTC. Its protein product is CASSLSGAARETQYF.

The chain has TRBV29-1 and TRBJ2-5, with TRBD2 matching over 7 bases. The CDR3 sequence is 13 residues long. Germline V gene sequence: CDR1 SQVTM, CDR2 ANQGSEA. After removal of 6 bases from V and 5 bases from J, the junction contained 9 bases not matched to a gene. CDR3 nucleotide sequence: TGCAGCGTGCTCCAGGGAGGGGAGGAGACCCAGTACTTC. Its translation is CSVLQGGEETQYF.

This sequence joins TRBV10-3 and TRBJ2-1; no reliable D call. V lost 8 bases and J lost 3, with 11 bases in between. Germline CDR1 reads ENHRY; CDR2 reads SYGVKD. This CDR3 contains 13 residues. The CDR3 loop reads CAISGDNYNEQFF. The CDR3 DNA is TGTGCCATCTCTGGCGACAACTACAATGAGCAGTTCTTC.

The CDR3 DNA follows: TGTGCCAGCAGCCCAGCGGGTTCCACAGATACGCAGTATTTT. It yields the protein CASSPAGSTDTQYF. The chain uses TRBV7-2 and TRBJ2-3, with D maybe TRBD2 (6 bases). CDR1 is SGHTA, CDR2 FQGNSA, per germline. This CDR3 has 14 amino acids. The V gene lost 5 bases and the J gene lost 2 bases, with 11 bases spanning the gap.

This clone appeared a single time. V and J are TRBV7-8 and TRBJ1-1, with D hard to call. The V gene's germline CDR1 is SGHVS and CDR2 FQNEAQ. This CDR3 spans 14 amino acids. Trimming took 3 bases from V and 3 from J, leaving 11 bases between them. The CDR3 sequence: CASSFRLKDTEAFF. Written as DNA, the CDR3 is TGTGCCAGCAGCTTTAGACTGAAGGACACTGAAGCTTTCTTT.

J is TRBJ2-1 and V is TRBV6-5, with 11 positions matching TRBD1. The germline V gene has CDR1 MNHEY and CDR2 SVGAGI. After removal of 6 bases from V and 7 bases from J, the junction contained 8 bases not matched to a gene. CDR3 length: 15 amino acids. The CDR3 sequence: CASSRGQGAMNEQFF. CDR3 coding DNA: TGTGCCAGCAGCCGCGGACAGGGGGCTATGAATGAGCAGTTCTTC.

CDR3: CSVEIRTGGLYGYTF. CDR3 nucleotides: TGCAGCGTTGAAATCAGGACAGGGGGCTTGTATGGCTACACCTTC. V usage is TRBV29-1 and J usage is TRBJ1-2, with TRBD1 matching over 11 bases. The CDR3 contains 15 residues. V lost 2 bases, J lost 5 bases, and 7 bases stayed unmatched. The germline V gene encodes CDR1 SQVTM and CDR2 ANQGSEA.